This T cell receptor (beta chain) emerged from a study of cytomegalovirus exposure and HLA in healthy donors. Study overall: A preliminary data release comprised tens of millions of unique TCRs obtained from HLA-typed donors.

Overall study results and limits: CMV antigen specificity of three CMV-associated chains was confirmed in vitro.

CDR3 length: 13 amino acids. Germline V gene data show CDR1 as MGHRA and CDR2 as YSYEKL. V was clipped by 1 base and J by 8 bases, with 11 bases between them. PCR employed 60 Vbeta and 13 Jbeta primers. Libraries were prepared by immunoSEQ multiplex PCR; TCRdb keeps only in-frame clonotypes and omits some of them. The table records about 140,000 clones, 80% of them present only once. On this clone itself: Its target is unknown.

The gene calls are TRBV4-1 and TRBJ1-2; D unclear. The clonotype was recovered from a man aged 35 to 55 in good health and CMV-seropositive. Sequenced: PBMCs. This chain's CDR3 is CASSQGAPGGYTF. As DNA, the CDR3 is TGCGCCAGCAGCCAAGGGGCCCCGGGGGGCTACACCTTC.